This T cell receptor beta chain derives from a study of early T cells in non-severe SARS-CoV-2 infection. MiXCR, run by TCRdb on the 5' RACE reads, gives a single entry per CDR3 protein. This sample has 60,000 or so distinct CDR3 sequences, with about a tenth found just once. The sample holds many counts of this clonotype. Trimming took 4 bases from V and 0 from J; bases not matched to a gene: 7. The CDR3 has 18 residues. The sequencing sample was made of whole blood. This sequence originates from an adult who was a healthcare worker with PCR-confirmed SARS-CoV-2 infection or an uninfected control (not recorded which). The chain has TRBV12-3 or TRBV12-4 and TRBJ2-4, with 12 bases identical to TRBD2. The CDR3 protein is CASSSSGGAVRAKNIQYF. For the CDR3, the DNA is TGTGCCAGCAGTTCTAGCGGGGGGGCCGTGAGAGCCAAAAACATTCAGTACTTC.